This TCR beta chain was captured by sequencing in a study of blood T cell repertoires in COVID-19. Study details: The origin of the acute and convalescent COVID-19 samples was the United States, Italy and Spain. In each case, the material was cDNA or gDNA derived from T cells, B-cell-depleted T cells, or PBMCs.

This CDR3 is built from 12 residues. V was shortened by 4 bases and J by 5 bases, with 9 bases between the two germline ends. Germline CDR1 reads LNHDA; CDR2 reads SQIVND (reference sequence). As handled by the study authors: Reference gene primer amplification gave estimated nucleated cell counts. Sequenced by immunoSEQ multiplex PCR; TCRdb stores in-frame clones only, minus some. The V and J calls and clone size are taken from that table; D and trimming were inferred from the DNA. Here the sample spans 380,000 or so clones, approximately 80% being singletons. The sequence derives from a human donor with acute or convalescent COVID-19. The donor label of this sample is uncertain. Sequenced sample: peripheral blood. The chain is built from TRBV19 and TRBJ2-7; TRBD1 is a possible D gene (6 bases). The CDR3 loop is CASSTQGDEQYF. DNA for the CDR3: TGTGCCAGTAGTACACAGGGAGACGAGCAGTACTTC.